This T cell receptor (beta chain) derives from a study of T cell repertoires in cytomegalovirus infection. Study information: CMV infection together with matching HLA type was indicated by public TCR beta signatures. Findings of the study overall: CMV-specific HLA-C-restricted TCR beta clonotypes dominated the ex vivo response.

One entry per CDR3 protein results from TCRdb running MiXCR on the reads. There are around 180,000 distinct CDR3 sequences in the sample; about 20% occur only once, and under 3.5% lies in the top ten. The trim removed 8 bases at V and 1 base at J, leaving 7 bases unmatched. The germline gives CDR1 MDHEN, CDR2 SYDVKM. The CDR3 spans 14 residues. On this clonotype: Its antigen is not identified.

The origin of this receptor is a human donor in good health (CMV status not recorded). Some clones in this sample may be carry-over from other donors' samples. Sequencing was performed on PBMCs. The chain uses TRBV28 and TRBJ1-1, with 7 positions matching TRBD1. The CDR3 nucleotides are TGTGCCAGCGGAGAGGGGGCAACGAACACTGAAGCTTTCTTT. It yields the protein CASGEGATNTEAFF.